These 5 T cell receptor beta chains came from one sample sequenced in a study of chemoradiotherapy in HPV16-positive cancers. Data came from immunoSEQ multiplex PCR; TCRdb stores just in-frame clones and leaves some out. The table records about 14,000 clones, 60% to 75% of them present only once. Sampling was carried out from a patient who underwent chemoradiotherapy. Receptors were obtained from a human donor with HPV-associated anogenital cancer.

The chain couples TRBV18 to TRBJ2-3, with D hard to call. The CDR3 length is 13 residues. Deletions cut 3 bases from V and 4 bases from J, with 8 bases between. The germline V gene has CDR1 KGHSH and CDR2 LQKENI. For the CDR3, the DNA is TGTGCCAGCTCACCGGGGTCACCAGATACGCAGTATTTT. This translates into CASSPGSPDTQYF.

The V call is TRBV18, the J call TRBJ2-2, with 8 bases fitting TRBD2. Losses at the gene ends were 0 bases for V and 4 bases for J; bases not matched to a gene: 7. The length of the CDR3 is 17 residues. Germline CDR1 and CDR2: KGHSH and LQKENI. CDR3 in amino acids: CASSPPAGLAGTGELFF. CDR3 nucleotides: TGTGCCAGCTCACCACCGGCCGGACTAGCTGGCACCGGGGAGCTGTTTTTT.

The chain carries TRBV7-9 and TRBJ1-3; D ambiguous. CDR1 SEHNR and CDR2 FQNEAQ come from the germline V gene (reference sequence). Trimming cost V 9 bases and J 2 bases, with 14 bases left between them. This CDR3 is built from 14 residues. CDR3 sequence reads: CASQSEAAGNTIYF. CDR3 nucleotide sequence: TGTGCCAGTCAGTCGGAGGCGGCTGGAAACACCATATATTTT.

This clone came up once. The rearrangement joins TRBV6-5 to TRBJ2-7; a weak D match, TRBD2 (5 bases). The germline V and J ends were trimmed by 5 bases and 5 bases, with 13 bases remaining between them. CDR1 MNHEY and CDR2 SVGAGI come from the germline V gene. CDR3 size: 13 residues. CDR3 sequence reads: CASSLLVTHEQYF. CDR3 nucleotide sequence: TGTGCCAGCAGTCTACTAGTTACCCACGAGCAGTACTTC.

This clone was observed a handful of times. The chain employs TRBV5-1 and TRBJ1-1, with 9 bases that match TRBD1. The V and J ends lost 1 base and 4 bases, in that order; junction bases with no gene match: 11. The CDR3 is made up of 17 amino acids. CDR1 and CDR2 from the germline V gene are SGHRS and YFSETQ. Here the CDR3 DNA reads TGCGCCAGCAGCTTGAATCTTCGGACAGGGGCAATCACTGAAGCTTTCTTT. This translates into CASSLNLRTGAITEAFF.